A selection of T cell receptor beta chains follows, all from one sample in a study of cytomegalovirus exposure and HLA in healthy donors. Using immunoSEQ multiplex PCR, the repertoire was profiled, and TCRdb retains in-frame clones only, with some absent. The sample has about 130,000 clones; more than 70% are singletons. Sequenced: PBMCs. These receptors all come from a human donor in good health. CDR3s include the opening cysteine and the closing phenylalanine or tryptophan. The D gene is left open where the match is weak. Size is stated for part of the rows, as once, few or many counts, or as a class when the clone is expanded.

D	V	J	size	DNA	CDR3
NA	TRBV7-9	TRBJ2-1	once	TGTGCCAGCAGCTTATCGGAGTTTATCACAAACAATGAGCAGTTCTTC	CASSLSEFITNNEQFF
TRBD2	TRBV7-8	TRBJ2-7	NA	TGTGCCAGCAGCTTCGGAAGGACTAGCGGGGGCTACGAGCAGTACTTC	CASSFGRTSGGYEQYF
NA	TRBV13	TRBJ2-7	NA	TGTGCCAGCAGCTTAGGCGGGGTAGCGGATTCCTACGAGCAGTACTTC	CASSLGGVADSYEQYF
NA	TRBV5-1	TRBJ1-6	NA	TGCGCCAGCAGCTTGGACCTTGGGAGCGGGGTTTCACCCCTCCACTTT	CASSLDLGSGVSPLHF
TRBD1	TRBV14	TRBJ1-6	NA	TGTGCCAGCAGCCAAGTTCAGGGGGCGTCACCCCTCCACTTT	CASSQVQGASPLHF
NA	TRBV5-1	TRBJ2-3	NA	TGCGCCAGCAGCTTGGCCTCGGAGGGTACGCAGTATTTT	CASSLASEGTQYF
TRBD1	TRBV5-1	TRBJ1-2	NA	TGTGCCAGCAGCTTCGGACAGGGTGTTCAAGGCTACACCTTC	CASSFGQGVQGYTF
NA	TRBV7-3	TRBJ2-3	NA	TGTGCCAGCAGCAAAGGCCAACTAACTAGCACAGATACGCAGTATTTT	CASSKGQLTSTDTQYF
TRBD1	TRBV4-1	TRBJ2-2	NA	TGCGCCAGCAGCCACCCCAAGGAGCCCCGGGACAGGGGGAATAGGGGCACCGGGGAGCTGTTTTTT	CASSHPKEPRDRGNRGTGELFF
NA	TRBV12-5	TRBJ2-1	NA	TGTGCTAGCTGGGACGGGGGATACTTTGTCGATGAGCAGTTCTTC	CASWDGGYFVDEQFF
NA	TRBV7-9	TRBJ1-1	NA	TGTTCCAGCAGCCCTCCCGACACTGAAGCTTTCTTT	CSSSPPDTEAFF
NA	TRBV7-9	TRBJ1-6	few	TGTGCCAGCAGCTTAGCGGAGGGACCCCTCCACTTT	CASSLAEGPLHF
NA	TRBV28	TRBJ2-7	NA	TGTGCCAGCAGTTTGAGAGGGGGCGAGCAGTACTTC	CASSLRGGEQYF
TRBD1	TRBV19	TRBJ1-2	once	TGTGCCAGTATGGGGGACAGGGTGGACTATGGCTACACCTTC	CASMGDRVDYGYTF
TRBD1	TRBV6-6	TRBJ1-1	NA	TGTGCCAGCAGTTACCCCCCGGGACAGGTGAGGACTGAAGCTTTCTTT	CASSYPPGQVRTEAFF
TRBD2	TRBV23-1	TRBJ2-5	NA	TGCGCCAGCAGTCAACAAAAGCGGGGGGCCCAAGAGACCCAGTACTTC	CASSQQKRGAQETQYF
TRBD1	TRBV2	TRBJ1-1	NA	TGTGCCAGCAGCCCTAGGACAGGAACTGAAGCTTTCTTT	CASSPRTGTEAFF
TRBD2	TRBV11-3	TRBJ2-5	NA	TGTGCCAGCAGCTTGGGTACTGGGACTAGCGGGGTTAAAGAGACCCAGTACTTC	CASSLGTGTSGVKETQYF
TRBD1	TRBV28	TRBJ1-5	NA	TGTGCCAGCAGTCCCACCTCAACAGGGGGAACTCAGCCCCAGCATTTT	CASSPTSTGGTQPQHF
NA	TRBV4-2	TRBJ2-4	NA	TGTGCCAGCAGCCAAGCGGGGGCCAAAAACATTCAGTACTTC	CASSQAGAKNIQYF
TRBD1	TRBV27	TRBJ1-5	NA	TGTGCCAGCAGTCCGGGGACAGTAATCAGCAATCAGCCCCAGCATTTT	CASSPGTVISNQPQHF
TRBD2	TRBV5-4	TRBJ2-5	NA	TGTGCCAGCAGCTTGGGGGGTAGCGGGGGGACCGAGACCCAGTACTTC	CASSLGGSGGTETQYF
TRBD1	TRBV5-1	TRBJ1-1	NA	TGCGCCAGCAGCTCAACGACAGGGTCTATTGAAGCTTCCTTT	CASSSTTGSIEASF
NA	TRBV9	TRBJ1-2	NA	TGTGCCTCCGGGGGGGGAGAGGGCTACACCTTC	CASGGGEGYTF
NA	TRBV28	TRBJ1-6	NA	TGTGCCAGCAGCTCAGGGGATCTTTCACCCCTCCACTTT	CASSSGDLSPLHF
NA	TRBV11-2	TRBJ2-7	NA	TGTGCCAGCAAACAAGGGGTCAACTACTACGAGCAGTACTTC	CASKQGVNYYEQYF
TRBD1	TRBV10-3	TRBJ1-2	NA	TGTGCCATCAGGGAGGGACAGGAACACTATGGCTACACCTTC	CAIREGQEHYGYTF